This is a list of T cell receptor beta chains from one sample in a study of blood T cell repertoires in COVID-19. Sequencing used immunoSEQ multiplex PCR; TCRdb keeps in-frame clones, though not all of them. The sample records some 150,000 clones, approximately 90% being singletons. Sequenced: peripheral blood. The receptor set was obtained from a woman between 40 and 50 years old with acute or convalescent COVID-19. Both conserved end residues are part of each CDR3. Fields, in order: V gene, clone size, J gene, D gene, CDR3 DNA, CDR3 protein. A D gene is named only where the DNA matches it firmly. The size field is filled for only some rows; it gives once, few, many or a size class.

V gene: TRBV3-1/TRBV3-2; clone size: -; J gene: TRBJ1-3; D gene: -; CDR3 DNA: TGTGCCAGCAGCTTTCCGAGTACTGGAAACACCATATATTTT; CDR3 protein: CASSFPSTGNTIYF
V gene: TRBV14; clone size: -; J gene: TRBJ2-5; D gene: TRBD2; CDR3 DNA: TGTGCCAGCAGCCAGTGGACTAGCGGGAGGGAGACCCAGTACTTC; CDR3 protein: CASSQWTSGRETQYF
V gene: TRBV11-2; clone size: -; J gene: TRBJ2-1; D gene: TRBD2; CDR3 DNA: TGTGCCAGCAGCTTACTGGCGGGAGGGCCGAATGAGCAGTTCTTC; CDR3 protein: CASSLLAGGPNEQFF
V gene: TRBV2; clone size: few; J gene: TRBJ1-5; D gene: -; CDR3 DNA: TGTGCCAGCAAGGTTGGGCCTCAGCCCCAGCATTTT; CDR3 protein: CASKVGPQPQHF
V gene: TRBV7-2; clone size: -; J gene: TRBJ2-7; D gene: TRBD2; CDR3 DNA: TGTGCCAGCAGCTTTGGAACTAGCGGGAGTTACTACGAGCAGTACTTC; CDR3 protein: CASSFGTSGSYYEQYF
V gene: TRBV12-5; clone size: -; J gene: TRBJ2-1; D gene: TRBD1; CDR3 DNA: TGTGCTAGTGGTTTGTGGGACAGGGGTTACAATGAGCAGTTCTTC; CDR3 protein: CASGLWDRGYNEQFF
V gene: TRBV5-5; clone size: -; J gene: TRBJ1-1; D gene: -; CDR3 DNA: TGTGCCAGCAGCGACACCGGGACACCGAACACTGAAGCTTTCTTT; CDR3 protein: CASSDTGTPNTEAFF
V gene: TRBV4-2; clone size: -; J gene: TRBJ2-7; D gene: -; CDR3 DNA: TGTGCCAGCAGCCACTCGCTAAGCGAAGCCGAGCAGTACTTC; CDR3 protein: CASSHSLSEAEQYF
V gene: TRBV27; clone size: -; J gene: TRBJ1-4; D gene: -; CDR3 DNA: TGTGCCAGCAGGCACCCCCCTCACAGGGTGGCCCCCAGTCGCTTGGAAAAACTGTTTTTT; CDR3 protein: CASRHPPHRVAPSRLEKLFF
V gene: TRBV28; clone size: -; J gene: TRBJ2-2; D gene: TRBD1; CDR3 DNA: TGTGCCGGTACAGGGGCGGGCACCGGGGAGCTGTTTTTT; CDR3 protein: CAGTGAGTGELFF
V gene: TRBV2; clone size: -; J gene: TRBJ1-3; D gene: -; CDR3 DNA: TGTGCCAGCAGTGGGAGCGGGGGTCCCTACTCTGGAAACACCATATATTTT; CDR3 protein: CASSGSGGPYSGNTIYF
V gene: TRBV3-1/TRBV3-2; clone size: -; J gene: TRBJ2-1; D gene: TRBD2; CDR3 DNA: TGTGCCAGCAGCCGAGGGACTAGCGGGAGAAATGAGCAGTTCTTC; CDR3 protein: CASSRGTSGRNEQFF
V gene: TRBV18; clone size: -; J gene: TRBJ2-2; D gene: TRBD1; CDR3 DNA: TGTGCCAGCTCACACCTTGTCCAGGGGGACACCGGGGAGCTGTTTTTT; CDR3 protein: CASSHLVQGDTGELFF
V gene: TRBV3-1/TRBV3-2; clone size: -; J gene: TRBJ2-3; D gene: TRBD2; CDR3 DNA: TGTGCCAGCAGCCCTACTAGCGGGGGGGCCCAACCGTACTATTTT; CDR3 protein: CASSPTSGGAQPYYF
V gene: TRBV19; clone size: -; J gene: TRBJ1-4; D gene: -; CDR3 DNA: TGTGCCACCCAAAGGGGTCGGAATGAAAAACTGTTTTTT; CDR3 protein: CATQRGRNEKLFF
V gene: TRBV5-1; clone size: -; J gene: TRBJ2-2; D gene: -; CDR3 DNA: TGCGCCAGCAGCTTACAGGGATTATTCACCGGGGAGCTGTTTTTT; CDR3 protein: CASSLQGLFTGELFF
V gene: TRBV6-1; clone size: -; J gene: TRBJ2-3; D gene: -; CDR3 DNA: TGTGCCAGCAGTGAACTCGATCCTCCCCAGGATACGCAGTATTTT; CDR3 protein: CASSELDPPQDTQYF
V gene: TRBV5-6; clone size: -; J gene: TRBJ2-1; D gene: TRBD2; CDR3 DNA: TGTGCCAGCAGCCCGGGACTAGCGGGAGGACCCTACAATGAGCAGTTCTTC; CDR3 protein: CASSPGLAGGPYNEQFF
V gene: TRBV19; clone size: -; J gene: TRBJ1-4; D gene: -; CDR3 DNA: TGTGCCAGTAGTATAGACTGGACAGTCAGACATGAAAAACTGTTTTTT; CDR3 protein: CASSIDWTVRHEKLFF
V gene: TRBV24-1; clone size: -; J gene: TRBJ2-7; D gene: -; CDR3 DNA: TGTGCCACCAGTGCTGCAGGGTTCCCCTACGAGCAGTACTTC; CDR3 protein: CATSAAGFPYEQYF
V gene: TRBV6-5; clone size: -; J gene: TRBJ1-6; D gene: -; CDR3 DNA: TGTGCCAGCCGGTCGGGGAACTCCTATAATTCACCCCTCCACTTT; CDR3 protein: CASRSGNSYNSPLHF
V gene: TRBV15; clone size: -; J gene: TRBJ1-4; D gene: TRBD1; CDR3 DNA: TGTGCCACCAGGCTGGGACAGGCCAGTAATGAAAAACTGTTTTTT; CDR3 protein: CATRLGQASNEKLFF
V gene: TRBV19; clone size: few; J gene: TRBJ1-1; D gene: -; CDR3 DNA: TGTGCCAGTAGCCGTCCCCAGGCAAACACTGAAGCTTTCTTT; CDR3 protein: CASSRPQANTEAFF
V gene: TRBV9; clone size: -; J gene: TRBJ2-2; D gene: -; CDR3 DNA: TGTGCCAGCAGCCCGGGACATACGAACACCGGGGAGCTGTTTTTT; CDR3 protein: CASSPGHTNTGELFF
V gene: TRBV6-5; clone size: -; J gene: TRBJ1-5; D gene: -; CDR3 DNA: TGTGCCAGCAGTTACGACTTCCCCCGAGGTATTCAGCCCCAGCATTTT; CDR3 protein: CASSYDFPRGIQPQHF
V gene: TRBV27; clone size: -; J gene: TRBJ2-6; D gene: -; CDR3 DNA: TGTGCCAGCAGTTTGACGTACTATATCTCTGGGGCCAACGTCCTGACTTTC; CDR3 protein: CASSLTYYISGANVLTF
V gene: TRBV6-1; clone size: -; J gene: TRBJ2-6; D gene: TRBD1; CDR3 DNA: TGTGCCAGCAGTGAAAGGGCTACAGGGGCTGGGGCCAACGTCCTGACTTTC; CDR3 protein: CASSERATGAGANVLTF
V gene: TRBV18; clone size: -; J gene: TRBJ2-4; D gene: TRBD1; CDR3 DNA: TGTGCCAGCTCAGGCCGGGACAGGGAAGGCATTCAGTACTTC; CDR3 protein: CASSGRDREGIQYF
V gene: TRBV19; clone size: -; J gene: TRBJ2-3; D gene: TRBD2; CDR3 DNA: TGTGCCAGTAGTATAGGCGGACTAGCGGGATTCGATACGCAGTATTTT; CDR3 protein: CASSIGGLAGFDTQYF
V gene: TRBV14; clone size: -; J gene: TRBJ2-2; D gene: TRBD1; CDR3 DNA: TGTGCCAGCAGCCAAAGACAGGGGGCCGGCGGGGAGCTGTTTTTT; CDR3 protein: CASSQRQGAGGELFF
V gene: TRBV27; clone size: few; J gene: TRBJ2-7; D gene: TRBD2; CDR3 DNA: TGTGCCAGCAGTCCTCCGGGGGGGTGGGAGCAGTACTTC; CDR3 protein: CASSPPGGWEQYF